A single TCR beta chain is shown here with its context. These data originate in a study of T cells expressing NK-cell markers. TCRdb reprocessed the 5' RACE reads and reports one entry per CDR3 protein, with no DNA. This sample contains a few hundred thousand distinct CDR3 sequences. Germline V gene data show CDR1 as DFQATT and CDR2 as SNEGSKA (reference sequence). This CDR3 spans 14 amino acids. The receptor's source is a woman between 50 and 59 years old in good health. Specimen: blood T cells: a sorted CD56 or NKG2C T cell subset, CD4+ or CD8+ T cells, or bulk PBMC T cells (not recorded which). The chain combines TRBV20-1 with TRBJ1-5; TCRdb gives TRBD1 as the D gene, but with no DNA this cannot be confirmed. CDR3 in amino acids: CSARQGTINQPQHF.